This T cell receptor beta chain is from a study of T cells in Graves' hyperthyroidism and ophthalmopathy. Study observations and caveats: The model anticipated ophthalmopathy a median around six months pre-onset.

TCR beta CDR3 regions were amplified from RNA. TCR CDR3 regions were first amplified by RT-PCR with HTBI primers. TCRdb called the multiplex PCR reads again in MiXCR, with one record for every CDR3 protein. The sample contains some 770,000 distinct CDR3 sequences, approximately 16% of which appear only once. As for this clonotype: The antigen is undetermined.

Exclusion of a patient resulted from uncontrolled infection, other autoimmune disease, pregnancy or lactation. Trimming pared 4 bases from V and 0 bases from J, leaving 10 bases between. The CDR3 totals 15 residues. CDR1 is KGHSH, CDR2 LQKENI, per germline. The sequencing sample was made of blood. The chain carries TRBV18 and TRBJ1-5; D perhaps matches TRBD1 (6 bases). The receptor's source is a man between 18 and 29 years old with Graves' hyperthyroidism. DNA of the CDR3: TGTGCCAGCTCACGGGCAGGGGCTAGCAATCAGCCCCAGCATTTT. It encodes CASSRAGASNQPQHF.